This section outlines one T cell receptor (beta chain) sequence together with its context. Its antigen is still unknown. It has no much larger one-base neighbor in the sample; base qualities were not kept. The record originates from a study of cytomegalovirus exposure and HLA in healthy donors (dated by TCRdb to about 2017). Background for the entire study: In an earlier analysis of approximately 640 of the donors, 250 to 350 Gb of sequence data and 100 million or so unique TCR beta sequences from 180 million or so T cells were reported. The study combined high-throughput TCR immunosequencing, statistical association of individual TCRs with disease status, and machine learning to predict cytomegalovirus infection status. Both class I and class II loci were covered by HLA typing, at four-digit resolution. Donor age, sex, ethnicity and CMV serostatus were compiled alongside the repertoire data. An early release covering 550 to 650 HLA-typed donors comprised approximately 290 gigabases of sequencing data and around 80 million unique TCR sequences. Rather than using new phenotypic data, the later analysis identified candidate immune exposures from TCR beta sequences and from how often those sequences occurred across donors. Of the 398 genotyped donors, about 84% fell in the genetic ancestry cluster associated with self-reported Caucasian donors. Roughly 5 DR-DQ haplotypes were handled as single units for association and clustering, since linkage in the cohort was strong. A later analysis re-analyzed previously published TCR beta repertoires from 660 or so donors and added high-resolution HLA genotyping to study TCR occurrence patterns. The number of donors typed differed by locus, with about 629-630 for A, B, C, DRB1 and DQB1, 522 for DQA1, about 610 for DPA1, and under 490 for DPB1. Across some 400 genotyped donors of the cohort, an average of roughly 250,000 unique TCR beta nucleotide sequences per donor were sequenced, and roughly 20% of those sequences were non-productive. The aim of the study was to test whether cataloging public T cell receptors could identify signatures of past pathogen exposure. All discovery cohort repertoires had been generated on a single sequencing platform. Along with the approximately 650-subject first cohort, a separate validation cohort of approximately 110 different subjects was used. In a later genetic analysis, genome-wide SNP genotypes for about 55% of the roughly 700 donors were used, and that subset was treated as a discovery cohort. To decide whether each TCR beta V gene segment behaved as functional or pseudogenic, an earlier analysis of approximately 590 of the donors relied on high-throughput TCR beta sequencing. The study profiled the T cell repertoires of around 700 subjects by immunosequencing and related them to cytomegalovirus serostatus. Summary of the overall study and its limitations: Because counts were too low, around 18 rarely observed V segments, including chromosome 9 orphons, were left out of the earlier analysis of 587 of the donors. Correlated functional status among segregating V segments might be attributable to linkage disequilibrium, but an unknown experimental factor could not be ruled out. An association between a missense DCLRE1C variant and V-gene and J-gene trimming of TCR beta chains was found in a later genetic analysis and replicated in an independent cohort. The classifier was reported to diagnose cytomegalovirus status with high specificity and sensitivity in both the original cohort and the validation cohort. Across donors, most TCR sequences were observed very rarely, whereas some public TCRs were present in many individuals. In a later analysis, 16,951 TCR beta sequences were associated with specific HLA alleles at a false discovery rate of 0.05. An earlier analysis of approximately 600 of the donors showed that most TCR beta V segments appeared in productive rearrangements either about 87% or about 30% of the time, which broadly matched IMGT annotations. When HLA alleles, especially DR and DQ, strongly co-occurred, TCR associations were difficult to assign to individual alleles. Presence/absence analyses assumed roughly uniform sequencing depth across donors, an assumption that may not hold. According to a later analysis, parvovirus B19, influenza, CMV and Epstein-Barr virus appeared linked to several top co-occurrence clusters. Because the 87-base-pair reads could not distinguish some IMGT-functional V segments, including TRBV6-2 and TRBV6-3, those segments were excluded. A further reported finding was that TCR beta sequences accurately predicted the HLA-A and HLA-B alleles for most subjects in the first cohort. In a later analysis, most CMV-associated TCR beta chains were found to appear HLA-restricted, with HLA associations seemingly driven largely by CMV exposure. The study listed approximately 150 TCR beta chains as associated with cytomegalovirus. A group of highly shared sequence variants was considered likely to be a technical artifact of the sequencing pipeline. Immune exposure information for the cohort was limited to CMV serostatus. In vitro tests confirmed that a few of the cytomegalovirus-associated TCR beta chains recognize cytomegalovirus antigens. In a later analysis, the rate of TCR association differed among HLA loci, with DRB1 alleles having the most associated TCRs and HLA-C alleles having the fewest. Because HLA typing was missing for some donors at each locus, association tests included only the typed subset. The cohort was sequenced for TCR beta chains only, and without alpha or paired-chain data the features that could be detected were limited. In a later analysis, HLA-associated TCR beta chains were found to be more clonally expanded and to have lower generation probabilities than equally common non-associated chains. Compared with the 666-donor mean, donors in an Asian-associated ancestry cluster had fewer N-insertions in productive TCRs, according to a later genetic analysis. It was suggested by the authors that the approach could potentially be generalized to other disease states and immunological phenotypes.

The V and J ends are trimmed by 0 bases and 6 bases, leaving 15 bases between them. The germline V gene (reference sequence) supplies CDR1 MNHEY and CDR2 SMNVEV. The CDR3 sequence holds 16 residues, the cysteine and phenylalanine included. Here the CDR3 DNA is all that survives: 48 bases in frame from base 1. The library was made by the immunoSEQ multiplex PCR assay. The multiplex PCR relied on a mix of 60 forward primers for TCR Vbeta segments and 13 reverse primers for TCR Jbeta segments. The CDR3 region of rearranged TCR beta genes was amplified from genomic DNA with a multiplex PCR assay. The amplified TCR beta libraries were sequenced on the Illumina HiSeq System as 87-base-pair reads. The paper's processing steps were these. Across the 500 to 850 repertoires, a later analysis counted some 81 million unique TCR beta chains, approximately 12 million of which were shared by at least two donors. Raw reads were error-corrected and collapsed into unique sequences with a nearest-neighbor algorithm that merged closely related sequences to remove PCR and sequencing errors. Alignment of CDR3 sequences to IMGT reference sequences was used to assign V, D and J gene segments. For a sequence to be retained, a match of at least six nucleotides to both a V gene segment and a J gene segment was required. Rearrangements were called productive when the CDR3 lacked stop codons and stayed in frame with V and J; all others were non-productive. CDR3 was defined by IMGT convention, running from the second conserved V-encoded cysteine to the conserved J-encoded phenylalanine. The earlier analysis of some 600 of the donors excluded sequences that lacked an unambiguous match to a single V gene segment. In an earlier analysis of roughly 500 of the donors, V segments were called functional above 56.7% productive rearrangements and were called segregating when the between-donor standard deviation exceeded 5%. A statistical classification framework was built for diagnosing cytomegalovirus status from the catalog of TCR beta chain sequences. A later analysis assigned V and J genes by comparing TCR nucleotide sequences with IMGT/GENE-DB human TR gene sequences. In a later analysis, CDR3 sequences and most-parsimonious VDJ recombination scenarios were assigned using the TCRdist pipeline. A later analysis defined each TCR beta chain by its CDR3 amino acid sequence plus V-gene family, and excluded reads lacking a unique V-gene family. In a later analysis, around 650 highly shared, low-generation-probability nucleotide sequences were removed to address suspected cross-contamination and a sequencing artifact. A later analysis calculated a clonal expansion index for each public chain from normalized within-repertoire ranks of inferred template counts. In a later analysis, generation probabilities were computed with a VDJ recombination model fitted to out-of-frame rearrangements, and the resulting probabilities were checked against IGoR. In a later analysis, TCR-TCR, TCR-HLA and TCR-CMV co-occurrence was scored with hypergeometric tests, and a repertoire-size bias correction was applied to TCR pairs. To estimate false discovery rates, a later analysis permuted the HLA or CMV assignments 20 times. In a later analysis, co-occurring TCRs were grouped with DBSCAN, and TCRdist sequence similarity was added when clustering was performed within HLA-allele-positive subsets. Repertoires with fewer than 30,000 or more than 120,000 public chains, plus five repertoires with anomalous nucleotide sharing, were excluded from co-occurrence clustering. The table was pulled from immuneACCESS by TCRdb, which kept in-frame rearrangements only. Such tables lose some clones; where checked, under half of the loss comes from unresolved V genes, and the rest has no known cause. D and trimming come from the DNA, and the V and J calls and clone size come from that table. Recorded for this sample are around 150,000 clones; roughly 89% of them occurred a single time. The top ten constitute under 6.5% of the sample.

The cohort consisted of 650 to 850 healthy bone marrow donors. All cohort members were sampled while nominally healthy, although unrecorded immune exposures were likely present. The donor tested CMV seronegative, placing the donor among the 300 to 400 seronegative members of the cohort. A peripheral blood sample was provided by each donor, and peripheral blood mononuclear cells were used for TCR beta sequencing. Genomic DNA extraction from the blood cell samples was performed with the Qiagen DNeasy Blood Extraction Kit. The receptor was isolated from a woman aged 25 to 39 in good health and CMV-seronegative. This sequence uses TRBV27 and TRBJ2-1, and the D gene may be TRBD2, 5 bases matching. The sample comprised PBMCs. This receptor has the CDR3 CASSLSLDSSSNEQFF. The nucleotide sequence reads TGTGCCAGCAGTTTATCTCTGGACTCCTCAAGCAATGAGCAGTTCTTC.